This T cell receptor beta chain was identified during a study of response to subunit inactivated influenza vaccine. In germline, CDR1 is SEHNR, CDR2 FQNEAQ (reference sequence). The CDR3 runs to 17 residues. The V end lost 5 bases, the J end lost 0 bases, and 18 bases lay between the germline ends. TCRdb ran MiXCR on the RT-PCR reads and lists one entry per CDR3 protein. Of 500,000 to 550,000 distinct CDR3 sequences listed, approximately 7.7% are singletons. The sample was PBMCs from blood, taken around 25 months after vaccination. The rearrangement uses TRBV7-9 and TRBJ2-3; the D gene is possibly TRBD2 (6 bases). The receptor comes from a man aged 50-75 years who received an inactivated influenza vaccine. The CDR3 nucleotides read TGTGCCAGCAGCCTACGTTTTTGGGGGACTAGCACAGATACGCAGTATTTT. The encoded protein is CASSLRFWGTSTDTQYF.